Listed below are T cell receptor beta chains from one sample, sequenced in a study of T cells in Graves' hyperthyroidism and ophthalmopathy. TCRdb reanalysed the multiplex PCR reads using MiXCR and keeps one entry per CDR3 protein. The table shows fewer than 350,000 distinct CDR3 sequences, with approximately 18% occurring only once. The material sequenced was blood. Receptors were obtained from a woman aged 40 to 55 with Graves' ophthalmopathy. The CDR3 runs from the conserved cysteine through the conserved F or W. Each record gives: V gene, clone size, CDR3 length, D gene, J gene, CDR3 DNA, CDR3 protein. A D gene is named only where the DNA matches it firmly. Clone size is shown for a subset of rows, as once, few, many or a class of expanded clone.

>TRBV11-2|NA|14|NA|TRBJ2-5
TGTGCCAGCAGCTTGGTGGGGGGTGACCAGACCCAGTACTTC
CASSLVGGDQTQYF
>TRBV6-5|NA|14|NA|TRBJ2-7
TGTGTCAGCAGTTACCGAGGCGGAGACTACGAACAGTACTTC
CVSSYRGGDYEQYF
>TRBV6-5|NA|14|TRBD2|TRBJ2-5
TGTGCCAGCAGTTACTCAGCGGGAGAAGAGACCCAGTACTTC
CASSYSAGEETQYF
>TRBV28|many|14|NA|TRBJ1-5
TGTGCCAGCAGAAAGAGTCATAGCAATCAGCCCCAGCATTTT
CASRKSHSNQPQHF
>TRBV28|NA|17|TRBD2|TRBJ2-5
TGTGCCAGCAGCCCTGAGACTAGCGGGGGATACCAAGAGACCCAGTACTTC
CASSPETSGGYQETQYF
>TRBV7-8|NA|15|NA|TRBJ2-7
TGTGCCAGCAGCTTAATTGAGAGGGGTCCCTACGAGCAGTACTTC
CASSLIERGPYEQYF
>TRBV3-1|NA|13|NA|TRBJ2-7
TGTGCCAGCAGTTCTGGAGCGCCCTACGAACAGTACTTC
CASSSGAPYEQYF
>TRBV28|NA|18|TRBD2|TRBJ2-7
TGTGCCAGCAACGGCAGGGAATCCTCTAGCGGGAGCCTATACGAGCAGTACTTC
CASNGRESSSGSLYEQYF
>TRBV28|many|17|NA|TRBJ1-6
TGTGCCAGCAGTTTATATGGGGCGACTTCGGGATCAACACCCCTCCACTTT
CASSLYGATSGSTPLHF
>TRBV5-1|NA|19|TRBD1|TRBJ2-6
TGCGCCAGCAGCTTGGATCCGGGACAGGGGGCTACTGGGGCCAACGTCCTGACTTTC
CASSLDPGQGATGANVLTF
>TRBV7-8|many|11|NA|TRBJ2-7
TGTGCCAGCAGCCTTACGGGGGAGCAGTACTTC
CASSLTGEQYF
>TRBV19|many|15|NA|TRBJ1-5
TGTGCCAGTAGTGTTCGGGGACCCCTCAGTCAGCCCCAGCATTTT
CASSVRGPLSQPQHF
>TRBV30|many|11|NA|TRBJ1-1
TGTGCCTGGAGTGCGCTGCGGGAAGCTTTCTTT
CAWSALREAFF
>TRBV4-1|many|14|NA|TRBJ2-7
TGCGCCAGCAGTCGGGACATTTCTTCCTACGAGCAGTACTTC
CASSRDISSYEQYF
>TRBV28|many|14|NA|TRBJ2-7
TGTGCCAGCAGTTTCAGGCGGAGAATTTACGAGCAGTACTTC
CASSFRRRIYEQYF
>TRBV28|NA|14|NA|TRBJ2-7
TGTGCCAGCAGTTTGCTGGGGGGAACCTACGAGCAGTACTTC
CASSLLGGTYEQYF
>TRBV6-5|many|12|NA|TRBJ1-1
TGTGCCAGCAGTTACTCAGCAATTGAAGCTCTCTTT
CASSYSAIEALF
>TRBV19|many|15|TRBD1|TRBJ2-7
TGTGCCAGTAGTATAGCCGGGACAGGGGACGACGAGCAGTACTTC
CASSIAGTGDDEQYF
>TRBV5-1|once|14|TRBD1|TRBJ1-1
TGCGCCAGCAGCGACACAGGGGCTAGCACTGAAGCTTTCTTT
CASSDTGASTEAFF
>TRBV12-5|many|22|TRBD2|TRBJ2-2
TGTGCTAGTGGTTTGGCCCCAAAACTACTAGCGGGAGGGCCGTCGGGCACCGGGGAGCTGTTTTTT
CASGLAPKLLAGGPSGTGELFF
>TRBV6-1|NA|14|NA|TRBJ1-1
TGTGCCAGCAGCCCCGCTACACTGAACACTGAAGCTTACTTT
CASSPATLNTEAYF
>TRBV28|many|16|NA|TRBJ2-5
TGTGCCAGCAGCTCCCCGGGGGGCGCGAATTTGGAGACCCAGTACTTC
CASSSPGGANLETQYF